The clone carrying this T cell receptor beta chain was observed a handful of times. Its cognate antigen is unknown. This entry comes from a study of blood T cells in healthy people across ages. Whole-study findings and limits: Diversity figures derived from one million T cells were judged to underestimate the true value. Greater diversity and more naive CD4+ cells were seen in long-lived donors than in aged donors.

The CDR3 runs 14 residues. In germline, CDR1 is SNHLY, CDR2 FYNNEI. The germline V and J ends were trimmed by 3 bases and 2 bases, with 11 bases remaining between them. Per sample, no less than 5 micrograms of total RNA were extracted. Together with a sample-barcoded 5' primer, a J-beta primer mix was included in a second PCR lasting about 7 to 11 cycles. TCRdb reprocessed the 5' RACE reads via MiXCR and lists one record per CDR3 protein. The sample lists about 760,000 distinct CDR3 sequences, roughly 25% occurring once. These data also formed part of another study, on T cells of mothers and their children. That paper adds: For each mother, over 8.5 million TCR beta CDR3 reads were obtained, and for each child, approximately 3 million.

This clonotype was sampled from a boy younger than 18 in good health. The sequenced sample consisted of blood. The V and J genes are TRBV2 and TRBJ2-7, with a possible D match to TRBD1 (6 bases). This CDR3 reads CASSEVRGTYEQYF. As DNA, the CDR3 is TGTGCCAGCAGTGAGGTCAGGGGAACCTACGAGCAGTACTTC.